Listed below are T cell receptor beta chains from one sample, sequenced in a study of T cells in Graves' hyperthyroidism and ophthalmopathy. A single record per CDR3 protein comes from TCRdb applying MiXCR to the multiplex PCR reads. The data show hundreds of thousands of distinct CDR3 sequences, 38% seen once. Specimen: blood. The receptors originated from a man between 18 and 35 years old with Graves' hyperthyroidism. Each CDR3 is given with its conserved first and last residue. The D gene is left open where the match is weak. Clone sizes are given selectively: once, few, many, or a class where the clone is expanded.

clone size,J gene,D gene,V gene,CDR3 DNA,CDR3 protein
NA,TRBJ1-2,TRBD1,TRBV19,TGTGCCAGCAGCCGCCGGGACAGGGTTAACTATGGCTACACCTTC,CASSRRDRVNYGYTF
few,TRBJ1-1,NA,TRBV10-3,TGTGCCAGCAGTTACGTTAGTGTGAACACTGAAGCTTTCTTT,CASSYVSVNTEAFF
NA,TRBJ2-7,TRBD1,TRBV6-5,TGTGCCAGCAGTTACAAGTCGGGACAGGGACCCTACGAGCAGTACTTC,CASSYKSGQGPYEQYF
NA,TRBJ2-1,TRBD2,TRBV7-2,TGTGCCAGCAGCGCAGATTCGACTAGCGGGAGGAAGGAGCAGTTCTTC,CASSADSTSGRKEQFF
many,TRBJ1-5,NA,TRBV2,TGTGCCAGCAGTGAAAGGGCAGGTCATCAGCCCCAGCATTTT,CASSERAGHQPQHF
many,TRBJ2-5,NA,TRBV7-9,TGTGCCAGCAGCTTTCTGTACCAAGAGACCCAGTACTTC,CASSFLYQETQYF
many,TRBJ2-2,NA,TRBV7-9,TGTGCCAGCAGCTTAGCCCCCGGGGAGCTGTTTTTT,CASSLAPGELFF
NA,TRBJ1-4,NA,TRBV7-9,TGTGCCAGCAGCTTCGACCCAACTAATGAAAAACTGTTTTTT,CASSFDPTNEKLFF
few,TRBJ1-1,TRBD1,TRBV5-6,TGTGCCAGCAGCTGGGGGTACAGGGGTGACACTGAAGCTTTCTTT,CASSWGYRGDTEAFF
NA,TRBJ1-2,NA,TRBV29-1,TGCAGCGTTGATGGCAGGGAGGACTCTGGAAACACCTTC,CSVDGREDSGNTF
NA,TRBJ1-2,NA,TRBV20-1,TGCAGTGCAAAGACAGACCATGGCTACACCTTC,CSAKTDHGYTF
NA,TRBJ1-5,NA,TRBV7-2,TGCGCCAGCAGCGGGGACCCTAGACGCAATCAGCCCCAGCATTTT,CASSGDPRRNQPQHF
many,TRBJ1-5,NA,TRBV2,TGTGCCAGCAGTTCCATTCACAGTAATCAGCCCCAGCATTTT,CASSSIHSNQPQHF
many,TRBJ2-5,NA,TRBV10-3,TGTGCCATCAGTGAGTCCCTTGGGATACCCAATGAAGAGACCCAGTACTTC,CAISESLGIPNEETQYF
many,TRBJ2-5,TRBD1,TRBV12-3/TRBV12-4,TGTGCCAGCAGTCTTGGGACAGGGAAAGAGACCCAGTACTTC,CASSLGTGKETQYF
NA,TRBJ2-5,NA,TRBV6-4,TGTGCCAGCCCCGGGGTAATGGCCCAGTACTTC,CASPGVMAQYF
many,TRBJ2-7,NA,TRBV19,TGTGCCAGTAGGGACGGCTCCTACGAGCAGTACTTC,CASRDGSYEQYF
once,TRBJ2-7,NA,TRBV10-3,TGTGCCAGCAGTTACGGGGACGGCACCTACGAGCAGTACTTC,CASSYGDGTYEQYF
NA,TRBJ1-1,NA,TRBV7-2,TGCGCCAGCAGCCCCGCCTGGGGGAACTCTGAAGCTTTCTTT,CASSPAWGNSEAFF
few,TRBJ2-7,NA,TRBV11-2,TGTGCCAGCAGCTTACTCACCCAGGGGCGAGACGAGCAGTACTTC,CASSLLTQGRDEQYF
NA,TRBJ1-2,NA,TRBV6-1,TGTGCCAGCAGTATCGAGACAGCTAACTATGGCTACACCTTC,CASSIETANYGYTF
many,TRBJ1-4,TRBD1,TRBV7-8,TGTGCCAGCAGCTTAGGGCCAGGGGGCTATGAAAAACTGTTTTTT,CASSLGPGGYEKLFF
NA,TRBJ2-7,TRBD2,TRBV29-1,TGCAGCGCCAAGGGACTAGCGGGAGGAACCCCTTACTTC,CSAKGLAGGTPYF
many,TRBJ1-2,TRBD1,TRBV7-9,TGTGCCAGCAGCTTACTCAGTCCCGGGACAGGGGGCTACACCTTC,CASSLLSPGTGGYTF
once,TRBJ1-6,NA,TRBV15,TGTGCCACCAGCAGAGATGGGGACCTCAATTCACCCCTCCACTTT,CATSRDGDLNSPLHF
NA,TRBJ1-2,NA,TRBV13,TGTGCCAGCAGCTTAAGGGGCCGGTTTGACTATGGCTACACCTTC,CASSLRGRFDYGYTF
NA,TRBJ2-5,TRBD2,TRBV7-2,TGTGCCAGCAGCCAAGGCGCCGGGACTAGCGGACAAGAGGCCCAGTACTTC,CASSQGAGTSGQEAQYF
NA,TRBJ2-5,TRBD2,TRBV7-2,TGTGCCAGCAGACCACCGGGACTAGCGTCGGAGACCCAGTACTTC,CASRPPGLASETQYF
many,TRBJ2-5,TRBD2,TRBV10-3,TGTGCCATCAGTGAGACCGGGACTAGGAGGGTGGCAGAGACCCAGTACTTC,CAISETGTRRVAETQYF
NA,TRBJ2-7,NA,TRBV20-1,TGCAGTGCCGTAGGGGTGAGGGACTCCTACGAGCAGTACTTC,CSAVGVRDSYEQYF
NA,TRBJ1-1,TRBD1,TRBV29-1,TGCAGCGTTTCAACAGGGGGCTCGAGCACTGAAGCTTTCTTT,CSVSTGGSSTEAFF
many,TRBJ1-6,NA,TRBV20-1,TGCAGTGCTAGAGACCCTCGGGTCAGGCATAATTCACCCCTCCACTTT,CSARDPRVRHNSPLHF
many,TRBJ1-5,NA,TRBV7-3,TGTGCCAGCAGCTTGGCAGAAGGTCAGCCCCAGCATTTT,CASSLAEGQPQHF
few,TRBJ1-6,NA,TRBV5-5,TGTGCCAGCAGCAGATCCTCCGGGGCCGATAATTCACCCCTCCACTTT,CASSRSSGADNSPLHF
few,TRBJ1-1,NA,TRBV7-9,TGTGCCAGCAGCTTAGATGGCACGGCGAACACTGAAGCTTTCTTT,CASSLDGTANTEAFF
NA,TRBJ1-1,NA,TRBV10-3,TGTGCCATCAGTGAGTCGAGGAGCAGATTGAGCACTGAAGCTTTCTTT,CAISESRSRLSTEAFF
NA,TRBJ1-1,NA,TRBV10-3,TGTGCCAGCAGTATTCATAGGAACACTGAAGCTTTCTTT,CASSIHRNTEAFF
many,TRBJ2-5,NA,TRBV20-1,TGCAGTGCTAGAGAGATTGACGGTGCGGCCCAGTACTTC,CSAREIDGAAQYF
NA,TRBJ1-1,TRBD1,TRBV2,TGTGCCAGCAGTCGACAGGGGGCGCGTAAAGCTTTCTTT,CASSRQGARKAFF
many,TRBJ2-2,TRBD2,TRBV10-3,TGTGCCATCAGGGGGACTAGCGGGGCCGACACCGGGGAGCTGTTTTTT,CAIRGTSGADTGELFF
NA,TRBJ2-7,NA,TRBV24-1,TGTGCCACCAGTGGGGAGTCGGGCACCTACGAGCAGTACTTC,CATSGESGTYEQYF
NA,TRBJ2-5,TRBD2,TRBV5-6,TGTGCCAGCAGCTTGAGCGGGAGGGCCGTTAAGACCCAGTACTTC,CASSLSGRAVKTQYF
many,TRBJ1-2,NA,TRBV20-1,TGCAGTGCTAGTAGGGGACCCGACTATGGCTACACCTTC,CSASRGPDYGYTF
few,TRBJ2-7,NA,TRBV7-2,TGTGCCAGCAGCTTGACCCCACAGGGACCCTACGAGCAGTACTTC,CASSLTPQGPYEQYF
many,TRBJ2-5,TRBD2,TRBV29-1,TGCAGCGTTGCGTTAGCGGGACGGTATGAGACCCAGTACTTC,CSVALAGRYETQYF
NA,TRBJ1-6,TRBD1,TRBV7-9,TGTGCCAGCAGCTTAAGGGGACAGGCTAATTCACCCCTCCACTTT,CASSLRGQANSPLHF